This paragraph covers one T cell receptor (beta chain) sequence. TCRdb re-called the RT-PCR reads through MiXCR, storing one row per CDR3 protein. The repertoire holds fewer than 800,000 distinct CDR3 sequences, with around 14% as singletons. The germline gives CDR1 SEHNR, CDR2 FQNEAQ (reference sequence). The V and J ends lost 5 bases and 4 bases respectively, with 17 bases between them. The CDR3 sequence is 15 residues long. The chain joins TRBV7-9 to TRBJ1-2; TRBD1 is a possible D gene (6 bases). The clonotype was recovered from a female donor in good health, serving as a healthy control. Sample: memory CD4+ T cells from blood. The CDR3 DNA reads TGTGCCAGCAGCCGACGGGACACCACCGGCTATGGCTACACCTTC. This translates into CASSRRDTTGYGYTF. Full variable domain (remainder filled in from reference TRBV7-9 and TRBJ1-2): DTGVSQNPRHKITKRGQNVTFRCDPISEHNRLYWYRQTLGQGPEFLTYFQNEAQLEKSRLLSDRFSAERPKGSFSTLEIQRTEQGDSAMYLCASSRRDTTGYGYTFGSGTRLTVV.